The text below deals with one TCR beta chain. Its antigen is undetermined. This sample was included in a study of T-cell memory formation after mild COVID-19. The study, taken as a whole, reports: Clones from the second wave (peaking day 37) had unconfirmed SARS-CoV-2 specificity.

The CDR3 loop spans 14 amino acids. V was clipped by 0 bases and J by 6 bases, with 12 bases between them. Germline CDR1 SEHNR, CDR2 FQNEAQ (reference sequence). Employing constant-segment primers, 5'RACE generated TCR alpha and TCR beta cDNA libraries bearing sample barcodes and UMIs. TCRdb recomputed calls from the 5' RACE reads with MiXCR, one row per CDR3 protein. This table holds roughly 45,000 distinct CDR3 sequences, 27% found once. The sample taken for sequencing was PBMCs or a T cell subset sorted from them (not recorded which). The source is a man between 18 and 29 years old who had mild COVID-19 (a few samples of this study predate the infection). Cell type and time point are not known. The chain joins TRBV7-9 to TRBJ2-7, with D unclear. The CDR3 nucleotides read TGTGCCAGCAGCTTAGCGGTGGGCCGCGGCGAGCAGTACTTC. Protein: CASSLAVGRGEQYF.